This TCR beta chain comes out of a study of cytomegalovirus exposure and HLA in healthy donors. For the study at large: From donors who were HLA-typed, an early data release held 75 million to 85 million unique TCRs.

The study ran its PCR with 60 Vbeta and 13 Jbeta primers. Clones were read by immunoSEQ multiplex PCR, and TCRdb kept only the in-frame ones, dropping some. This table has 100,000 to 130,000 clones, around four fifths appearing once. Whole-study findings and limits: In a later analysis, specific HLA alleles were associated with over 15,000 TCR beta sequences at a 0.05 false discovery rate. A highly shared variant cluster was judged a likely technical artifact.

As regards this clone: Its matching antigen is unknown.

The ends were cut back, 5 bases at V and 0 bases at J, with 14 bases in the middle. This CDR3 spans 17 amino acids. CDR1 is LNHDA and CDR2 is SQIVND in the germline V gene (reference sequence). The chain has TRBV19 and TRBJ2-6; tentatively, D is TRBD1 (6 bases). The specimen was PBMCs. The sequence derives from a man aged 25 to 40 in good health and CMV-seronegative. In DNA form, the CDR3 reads TGTGCCAGTAGTCCCCAGGGGAGCTCCTCTGGGGCCAACGTCCTGACTTTC. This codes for CASSPQGSSSGANVLTF.